This TCR beta chain was documented in a study of spatial heterogeneity in lung cancer. The V gene's germline CDR1 is SGHRS and CDR2 YFSETQ. The V gene end was trimmed by 2 bases and the J gene end by 8 bases; junction bases not matched to a gene: 6. There are 14 residues in the CDR3. TCRdb reprocessed the 5' RACE reads with MiXCR, giving one entry per CDR3 protein. This sample has tens of thousands of distinct CDR3 sequences; under 9% occur once, and the top ten carry approximately 9.8%. Time point defined: blood at routine non-recurrence follow-up after resection. This clonotype was counted ten times or more.

The J gene is TRBJ1-4, the V gene TRBV5-1; TRBD1 matches at 7 bases. The TCR originated in a male donor with early-stage non-small cell lung cancer. The specimen was PBMCs, collected at follow-up. CDR3 nucleotides: TGCGCCAGCAGCTTCGGACAGGACGGAGAAAAACTGTTTTTT. The encoded protein is CASSFGQDGEKLFF.